These 10 T cell receptor beta chains share one sample of origin, sequenced in a study of cytomegalovirus exposure and HLA in healthy donors. This PCR relied on a set of 60 Vbeta primers and 13 Jbeta primers. The data were produced by immunoSEQ multiplex PCR, yet TCRdb's version contains in-frame clones alone and is incomplete. The table includes 6,500 to 8,000 clones, around 53% detected once. Specimen: PBMCs. Receptor source: a man aged 25 to 45 in good health and CMV-seropositive.

The gene calls are TRBV27 and TRBJ1-4, with D hard to call. The V end lost 3 bases, the J end lost 7 bases, and 6 bases lay between the germline ends. The length of the CDR3 is 12 residues. Per germline, CDR1 MNHEY and CDR2 SMNVEV (reference sequence). The DNA of the CDR3 is TGTGCCAGCAGTTTCGGAGGTGAAAAACTGTTTTTT. This gives the protein CASSFGGEKLFF.

The chain combines TRBV6-5 with TRBJ1-5; weak D call: TRBD1 (5 bases). The V gene lost 10 bases and the J gene lost 2 bases, with 15 bases spanning the gap. In germline, CDR1 is MNHEY, CDR2 SVGAGI. This CDR3 has 14 residues. The CDR3: CATSGGGGNQPQHF. CDR3 sequence (DNA): TGTGCCACCTCCGGCGGGGGAGGCAATCAGCCCCAGCATTTT.

This chain connects TRBV29-1 to TRBJ1-1; the D gene is possibly TRBD1 (6 bases). The germline CDR1 and CDR2 sequences are SQVTM and ANQGSEA. The CDR3 has 17 amino acids. Trimming took off 7 bases at V and 4 bases at J, with 28 bases between the two ends. CDR3 sequence (DNA): TGCAGCGCCGGCGGGGGCAGAGACAGGCGGTTTAGCACTGAAGCTTTCTTT. As protein: CSAGGGRDRRFSTEAFF. The entire variable domain, with the rest obtained from reference TRBV29-1 and TRBJ1-1, is as follows: SAVISQKPSRDICQRGTSLTIQCQVDSQVTMMFWYRQQPGQSLTLIATANQGSEATYESGFVIDKFPISRPNLTFSTLTVSNMSPEDSSIYLCSAGGGRDRRFSTEAFFGQGTRLTVV.

This clone was picked up a small number of times. The chain carries TRBV4-3 and TRBJ2-1; tentatively, D is TRBD2 (7 bases). The V gene lost 4 bases and the J gene lost 3 bases, with 16 bases spanning the gap. This CDR3 is 16 amino acids long. CDR1 is LGHNA and CDR2 is YSLEER in the germline V gene. DNA of the CDR3: TGCGCCAGCAGCCCCCTGCCAGGGGACTACTACAATGAGCAGTTCTTC. This gives the protein CASSPLPGDYYNEQFF.

This sequence joins TRBV29-1 and TRBJ1-5, with D hard to call. Germline V gives CDR1 SQVTM, CDR2 ANQGSEA. This CDR3 spans 15 amino acids. The V and J ends lost 5 bases and 3 bases respectively, with 17 bases between them. The CDR3 DNA is TGCAGCGTTTCATTCTCCCAGGTGGCCAATCAGCCCCAGCATTTT. Translating gives CSVSFSQVANQPQHF.

CDR3 residues: CAIRTGMNTEAFF. CDR3 sequence (DNA): TGTGCCATCAGGACAGGGATGAACACTGAAGCTTTCTTT. The rearrangement joins TRBV10-3 to TRBJ1-1; TRBD1 matches at 7 bases. There are 13 residues in the CDR3. Germline CDR1 ENHRY, CDR2 SYGVKD. The V segment lost 6 bases and the J segment 0 bases; nucleotides outside the gene matches: 1.

This clone was counted a single time. CDR3 in amino acids: CAWSRQGSPLHF. The CDR3 bases are TGTGCCTGGAGCCGACAGGGTTCACCCCTCCACTTT. The J gene is TRBJ1-6, the V gene TRBV30; 7 bases fit TRBD1. V dropped 3 bases and J dropped 9; count of bases not matched to a gene: 2. The CDR3 is 12 residues long. Germline V lookup: CDR1 GTSNPN, CDR2 SVGIG (reference sequence).

This rearrangement joins TRBV27 to TRBJ1-1; D uncertain. The ends were cut back, 2 bases at V and 5 bases at J, with 9 bases in the middle. Germline V CDR1 and CDR2: MNHEY, SMNVEV (reference sequence). There are 13 residues in the CDR3. CDR3 region: CASSLAGFTEAFF. The CDR3 DNA reads TGTGCCAGCAGTTTAGCAGGTTTTACTGAAGCTTTCTTT.

There are a few counts of this clone. This sequence joins TRBV7-2 and TRBJ2-5; TRBD1 agrees at 12 bases. The V segment lost 3 bases and the J segment 5 bases; nucleotides outside the gene matches: 10. This CDR3 spans 17 amino acids. Germline CDR1 reads SGHTA; CDR2 reads FQGNSA. CDR3 DNA: TGTGCCAGCAGCTTGAACACCGGGACAGGGGGCCTGGAGACCCAGTACTTC. This sequence encodes CASSLNTGTGGLETQYF. The full variable domain, with the rest looked up from reference TRBV7-2 and TRBJ2-5, is GAGVSQSPSNKVTEKGKDVELRCDPISGHTALYWYRQSLGQGLEFLIYFQGNSAPDKSGLPSDRFSAERTGGSVSTLTIQRTQQEDSAVYLCASSLNTGTGGLETQYFGPGTRLLVL.

The chain joins TRBV10-2 to TRBJ2-7, with a tentative D call TRBD2 (6 bases). Trimming pared 7 bases from V and 7 bases from J, leaving 17 bases between. Germline V CDR1 and CDR2: WSHSY, SAAADI. The CDR3 length is 13 residues. This CDR3 reads CASTPAWAGEQYF. In nucleotides, the CDR3 is TGCGCCAGCACACCAGCCTGGGCGGGAGAGCAGTACTTC.